The T cell receptor beta chain under discussion was sequenced for a study of regulatory T cells in long-lasting Graves disease. Both iRepertoire HTBI primers and Arm-PCR of CDR3 regions were used to build the TCR beta libraries. TCRdb passed the multiplex PCR reads through MiXCR, listing each CDR3 protein once. The sample lists approximately 470,000 distinct CDR3 sequences, under 25% occurring once. The length of the CDR3 is 15 residues. The germline gives CDR1 MNHNS, CDR2 SASEGT. The V segment lost 5 bases and the J segment 1 base; nucleotides outside the gene matches: 5. As to time point: persistent/refractory GD, antithyroid drugs over 5 years with positive TRAb. Generation of the TCR library employed RNA extracted from PBMCs.

The source is a female donor with Graves disease. The specimen comprised peripheral blood mononuclear cells (PBMCs), sampled when the disease was refractory, from a patient treated with antithyroid drugs. The chain has TRBV6-1 and TRBJ1-5; 7 nucleotides line up with TRBD1. DNA of the CDR3: TGTGCCAGCAGTCCTCGGACAGGAAGCAATCAGCCCCAGCATTTT. Protein product: CASSPRTGSNQPQHF.